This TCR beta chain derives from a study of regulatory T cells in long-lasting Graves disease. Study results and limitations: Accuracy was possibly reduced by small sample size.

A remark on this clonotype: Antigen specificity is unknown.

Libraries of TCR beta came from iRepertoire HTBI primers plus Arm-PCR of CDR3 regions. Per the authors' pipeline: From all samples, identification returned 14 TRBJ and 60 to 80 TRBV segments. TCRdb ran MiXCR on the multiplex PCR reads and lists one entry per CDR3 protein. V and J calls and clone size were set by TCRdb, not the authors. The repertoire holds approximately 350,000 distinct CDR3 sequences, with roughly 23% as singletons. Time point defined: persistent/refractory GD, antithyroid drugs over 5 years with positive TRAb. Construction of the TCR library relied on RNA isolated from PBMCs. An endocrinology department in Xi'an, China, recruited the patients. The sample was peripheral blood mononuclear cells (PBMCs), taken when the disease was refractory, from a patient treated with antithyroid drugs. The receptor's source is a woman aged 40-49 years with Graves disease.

The CDR3 protein is CASSPRIGELFF. As DNA, the CDR3 is TGTGCCAGCAGCCCGAGGATCGGGGAGCTGTTTTTT. The chain is built from TRBV7-2 and TRBJ2-2; D uncertain. With 5 bases removed from V and 7 bases from J, the gap between germline ends came to 8 bases. The germline CDR1 and CDR2 sequences are SGHTA and FQGNSA. The CDR3 has 12 residues.